A selection of T cell receptor beta chains follows, all from one sample in a study of cytomegalovirus exposure and HLA in healthy donors. Generated by immunoSEQ multiplex PCR, the TCRdb table keeps only in-frame clones and is missing some. Here the sample spans about 120,000 clones, less than 85% being singletons. What was sequenced was PBMCs. These receptor sequences come from a woman in her thirties or forties in good health and CMV-seronegative. Each CDR3 is given with its conserved first and last residue. The D gene is left open where the match is weak. A clone size is listed for some rows: how often the clone was seen (once, few, many), or a class if it is expanded.

CDR3aa: CASSQEKGNGYTF
CDR3nt: TGCGCCAGCAGCCAAGAAAAGGGGAATGGCTACACCTTC
d_gene: -
abundance: -
v_gene: TRBV4-3
j_gene: TRBJ1-2

CDR3aa: CASSWGGSSEQFF
CDR3nt: TGTGCCAGCAGCTGGGGGGGTTCTTCTGAGCAGTTCTTC
d_gene: TRBD2
abundance: many
v_gene: TRBV14
j_gene: TRBJ2-1

CDR3aa: CASCLTADTQYF
CDR3nt: TGTGCCAGCTGCCTTACGGCAGATACGCAGTATTTT
d_gene: -
abundance: -
v_gene: TRBV6-6
j_gene: TRBJ2-3

CDR3aa: CASTPLARRYGYTF
CDR3nt: TGTGCCAGTACCCCCCTAGCCAGGCGCTATGGCTACACCTTC
d_gene: -
abundance: -
v_gene: TRBV19
j_gene: TRBJ1-2

CDR3aa: CASSLKLSSYNEQFF
CDR3nt: TGTGCCAGCAGTCTAAAGTTAAGCTCCTACAATGAGCAGTTCTTC
d_gene: -
abundance: -
v_gene: TRBV27
j_gene: TRBJ2-1

CDR3aa: CASSSGVQNTEAFF
CDR3nt: TGTGCCAGCAGCTCCGGGGTGCAGAACACTGAAGCTTTCTTT
d_gene: -
abundance: -
v_gene: TRBV5-8
j_gene: TRBJ1-1

CDR3aa: CASSLEGHLGSYNSPLHF
CDR3nt: TGTGCCAGCAGCTTAGAGGGACACCTCGGCTCCTATAATTCACCCCTCCACTTT
d_gene: -
abundance: few
v_gene: TRBV11-2
j_gene: TRBJ1-6

CDR3aa: CASSQGLAGVTGELFF
CDR3nt: TGCGCCAGCAGCCAAGGACTAGCGGGGGTCACCGGGGAGCTGTTTTTT
d_gene: TRBD2
abundance: -
v_gene: TRBV5-1
j_gene: TRBJ2-2

CDR3aa: CASSQDLVRGNYGYTF
CDR3nt: TGTGCCAGCAGCCAAGATCTGGTGCGGGGTAACTATGGCTACACCTTC
d_gene: -
abundance: -
v_gene: TRBV4-2
j_gene: TRBJ1-2

CDR3aa: CASSARDIALGTQYF
CDR3nt: TGTGCCAGTAGCGCCCGGGACATCGCTTTGGGGACCCAGTACTTC
d_gene: -
abundance: -
v_gene: TRBV19
j_gene: TRBJ2-5

CDR3aa: CASSVALRTSGRAGTGELFF
CDR3nt: TGTGCCAGCAGCGTAGCCCTTCGGACTAGCGGGAGGGCGGGCACCGGGGAGCTGTTTTTT
d_gene: TRBD2
abundance: -
v_gene: TRBV9
j_gene: TRBJ2-2

CDR3aa: CASSRTGPGAQYF
CDR3nt: TGTGCCAGCAGCCGGACAGGCCCCGGGGCCCAGTACTTC
d_gene: TRBD1
abundance: -
v_gene: TRBV6-6
j_gene: TRBJ2-5

CDR3aa: CSVARASGQAMSSYNEQFF
CDR3nt: TGCAGCGTCGCCCGGGCCTCGGGACAGGCGATGAGCTCCTACAATGAGCAGTTCTTC
d_gene: TRBD1
abundance: -
v_gene: TRBV29-1
j_gene: TRBJ2-1

CDR3aa: CASSATGGENQPQHF
CDR3nt: TGTGCCAGCAGTGCCACGGGGGGGGAAAATCAGCCCCAGCATTTT
d_gene: -
abundance: -
v_gene: TRBV6-5
j_gene: TRBJ1-5

CDR3aa: CASRGAGTQSSYNEQFF
CDR3nt: TGTGCCAGCCGGGGGGCAGGGACCCAAAGCTCCTACAATGAGCAGTTCTTC
d_gene: -
abundance: few
v_gene: TRBV11-2
j_gene: TRBJ2-1

CDR3aa: CASSPRSPQNTEAFF
CDR3nt: TGTGCCAGCAGCCCGAGATCCCCTCAGAACACTGAAGCTTTCTTT
d_gene: -
abundance: -
v_gene: TRBV7-9
j_gene: TRBJ1-1

CDR3aa: CASSSKPGRGTDTQYF
CDR3nt: TGTGCCAGCAGCTCCAAGCCGGGGCGGGGGACAGATACGCAGTATTTT
d_gene: TRBD2
abundance: -
v_gene: TRBV7-9
j_gene: TRBJ2-3

CDR3aa: CASSIDLGDWKYNEQFF
CDR3nt: TGTGCCAGTAGTATAGATCTAGGGGACTGGAAATACAATGAGCAGTTCTTC
d_gene: -
abundance: -
v_gene: TRBV19
j_gene: TRBJ2-1

CDR3aa: CASSLGSGSSGTQYF
CDR3nt: TGTGCCAGCAGCTTAGGCAGCGGGAGTTCCGGGACCCAGTACTTC
d_gene: TRBD2
abundance: once
v_gene: TRBV13
j_gene: TRBJ2-5

CDR3aa: CSASPDYGYTF
CDR3nt: TGCAGTGCTAGTCCGGACTATGGCTACACCTTC
d_gene: -
abundance: -
v_gene: TRBV20-1
j_gene: TRBJ1-2

CDR3aa: CAIRHRDRGDEQYF
CDR3nt: TGTGCCATCAGACACCGGGACAGGGGCGACGAGCAGTACTTC
d_gene: TRBD1
abundance: -
v_gene: TRBV10-3
j_gene: TRBJ2-7

CDR3aa: CATSRDNHEQYF
CDR3nt: TGTGCCACCAGCAGAGATAATCACGAGCAGTACTTC
d_gene: -
abundance: -
v_gene: TRBV15
j_gene: TRBJ2-7

CDR3aa: CASSFDRGNTGELFF
CDR3nt: TGTGCCAGCAGCTTCGACAGGGGAAACACCGGGGAGCTGTTTTTT
d_gene: TRBD1
abundance: -
v_gene: TRBV7-7
j_gene: TRBJ2-2

CDR3aa: CARSLRDGGRIDTQYF
CDR3nt: TGTGCCAGAAGCTTGCGTGACGGGGGGCGGATAGATACGCAGTATTTT
d_gene: -
abundance: -
v_gene: TRBV5-3
j_gene: TRBJ2-3

CDR3aa: CASTPTGTGTYEQYF
CDR3nt: TGTGCCAGCACCCCCACCGGGACAGGAACCTACGAGCAGTACTTC
d_gene: TRBD1
abundance: -
v_gene: TRBV6-5
j_gene: TRBJ2-7

CDR3aa: CASSILDRAGGDEQFF
CDR3nt: TGTGCCAGTAGTATACTGGACAGGGCCGGGGGCGATGAGCAGTTCTTC
d_gene: TRBD1
abundance: few
v_gene: TRBV19
j_gene: TRBJ2-1

CDR3aa: CASSLLVSGDTDTQYF
CDR3nt: TGTGCCAGCAGCTTACTAGTTAGCGGGGACACAGATACGCAGTATTTT
d_gene: TRBD2
abundance: -
v_gene: TRBV7-2
j_gene: TRBJ2-3

CDR3aa: CASSLVGSSYNEQFF
CDR3nt: TGTGCCAGCAGCTTAGTGGGGAGCTCCTACAATGAGCAGTTCTTC
d_gene: -
abundance: -
v_gene: TRBV13
j_gene: TRBJ2-1

CDR3aa: CASGRQTGELFF
CDR3nt: TGTGCCAGCGGCAGGCAAACCGGGGAGCTGTTTTTT
d_gene: -
abundance: -
v_gene: TRBV27
j_gene: TRBJ2-2

CDR3aa: CASSLQGDRGHEQYF
CDR3nt: TGCGCCAGCAGCTTGCAGGGGGATAGAGGACACGAGCAGTACTTC
d_gene: TRBD1
abundance: -
v_gene: TRBV5-1
j_gene: TRBJ2-7

CDR3aa: CASSQEERGRETQYF
CDR3nt: TGCGCCAGCAGCCAAGAGGAGCGGGGTCGGGAGACCCAGTACTTC
d_gene: TRBD2
abundance: -
v_gene: TRBV4-1
j_gene: TRBJ2-5

CDR3aa: CASSPRTGKNTEAFF
CDR3nt: TGTGCCAGCAGCCCTAGGACAGGGAAGAACACTGAAGCTTTCTTT
d_gene: TRBD1
abundance: few
v_gene: TRBV7-8
j_gene: TRBJ1-1

CDR3aa: CASSLAQGRTYEQYF
CDR3nt: TGTGCTAGCAGCTTAGCACAGGGGAGGACCTACGAGCAGTACTTC
d_gene: -
abundance: -
v_gene: TRBV7-7
j_gene: TRBJ2-7

CDR3aa: CASSALAGPGELFF
CDR3nt: TGTGCCAGCAGTGCACTAGCGGGGCCCGGGGAGCTGTTTTTT
d_gene: TRBD2
abundance: few
v_gene: TRBV6-4
j_gene: TRBJ2-2

CDR3aa: CASSLRVAGGGYEQYF
CDR3nt: TGTGCCAGCAGCCTCCGGGTGGCGGGAGGGGGCTACGAGCAGTACTTC
d_gene: TRBD2
abundance: -
v_gene: TRBV5-5
j_gene: TRBJ2-7

CDR3aa: CAWSPRMRSLGYTF
CDR3nt: TGTGCCTGGAGTCCTCGGATGCGGTCGTTAGGCTACACCTTC
d_gene: -
abundance: -
v_gene: TRBV30
j_gene: TRBJ1-2

CDR3aa: CATSIPSGTSGSSYNEQFF
CDR3nt: TGTGCCACCAGCATCCCTTCCGGGACTAGCGGGAGCTCCTACAATGAGCAGTTCTTC
d_gene: TRBD2
abundance: -
v_gene: TRBV15
j_gene: TRBJ2-1

CDR3aa: CTESFRELDLLFFGQYF
CDR3nt: TGCACCGAGAGCTTTAGGGAGTTAGACCTCCTTTTCTTCGGGCAGTACTTC
d_gene: -
abundance: -
v_gene: TRBV1
j_gene: TRBJ2-7

CDR3aa: CASGLVVRRPDTQYF
CDR3nt: TGTGCTAGTGGTTTGGTGGTGAGGCGCCCAGATACGCAGTATTTT
d_gene: -
abundance: -
v_gene: TRBV12-5
j_gene: TRBJ2-3

CDR3aa: CASSLAGVVEQYF
CDR3nt: TGTGCCAGCAGCTTAGCGGGAGTAGTCGAGCAGTACTTC
d_gene: -
abundance: -
v_gene: TRBV7-2
j_gene: TRBJ2-7

CDR3aa: CASSQEWVGGLAFTGELFF
CDR3nt: TGCGCCAGCAGCCAAGAATGGGTAGGGGGACTAGCGTTCACCGGGGAGCTGTTTTTT
d_gene: TRBD2
abundance: -
v_gene: TRBV4-1
j_gene: TRBJ2-2

CDR3aa: CASSWGTGNTEAFF
CDR3nt: TGCGCCAGCAGCTGGGGGACAGGGAACACTGAAGCTTTCTTT
d_gene: TRBD1
abundance: -
v_gene: TRBV5-1
j_gene: TRBJ1-1

CDR3aa: CAIRGRGQGYEQYF
CDR3nt: TGTGCCATCAGGGGGCGGGGACAGGGCTACGAGCAGTACTTC
d_gene: TRBD1
abundance: -
v_gene: TRBV10-3
j_gene: TRBJ2-7

CDR3aa: CASSQAARANEKLFF
CDR3nt: TGCGCCAGCAGCCAAGCCGCGCGGGCTAATGAAAAACTGTTTTTT
d_gene: -
abundance: -
v_gene: TRBV4-3
j_gene: TRBJ1-4

CDR3aa: CASSRPGTASGNTIYF
CDR3nt: TGTGCCAGCTCACGACCCGGGACAGCCTCCGGAAACACCATATATTTT
d_gene: TRBD1
abundance: few
v_gene: TRBV18
j_gene: TRBJ1-3